This TCR beta chain was documented in a study of identical twins. Study outcomes and limitations: Shared out-of-frame alpha sequences (those common to twins) showed excess low generation probability. Fewer insertions were carried by abundant cord blood beta clonotypes, but none was seen in memory repertoires.

Unique molecular identifiers were present on the cDNA, which also gained a universal primer site by template switching. TCRdb reprocessed the 5' RACE reads via MiXCR and lists one record per CDR3 protein. Of some 600,000 distinct CDR3 sequences in the sample, roughly 7.1% were seen once. This clonotype was seen ten or more times. Its antigen is not known. The same data also contributed to another study, on yellow fever vaccine responses in identical twins.

Sequencing input: PBMCs. The source of this sequence is a young woman in good health.

The CDR3 DNA is TGCGCCAGCAGCTTGGGGCGGACCACCGGGGAGCTGTTTTTT. This sequence encodes CASSLGRTTGELFF. The V gene is TRBV5-1, the J gene TRBJ2-2; no clear D gene. CDR3 size: 14 residues. The V and J ends lost 0 bases and 4 bases respectively, with 7 bases between them. Germline assignment: CDR1 SGHRS and CDR2 YFSETQ.